The present T cell receptor (beta chain) was sequenced within a study of blood T cells in healthy people across ages. Drawn from each donor were 7.5 to 10 milliliters of peripheral blood. Study-wide findings and caveats: Strong correlation existed between TCR beta diversity and naive T cell percentage. Investigators viewed diversity estimates from one million T cells as underestimates, the study reported. Observed TCR beta diversity per million T cells went down as age went up. This fall followed a roughly linear course with age.

CDR1 and CDR2 from the germline V gene are SGHTA and FQGNSA. The length of the CDR3 is 12 residues. V was pared by 5 bases and J by 5 bases, with 9 bases between. Many counts were recorded for this clonotype. The target antigen is unknown. A second PCR, run for about 6 to 12 cycles, used a sample-barcoded 5' primer plus a J-beta primer mix. TCRdb itself ran the 5' RACE reads through MiXCR, one entry per CDR3 protein. The table has some 1.5 million distinct CDR3 sequences, approximately 28% seen once. Sequenced sample: blood. The rearrangement uses TRBV7-2 and TRBJ2-5; D perhaps matches TRBD2 (5 bases). This TCR derives from a woman aged 25 to 39 in good health. The CDR3: CASSASSETQYF. The DNA for the CDR3 is TGTGCCAGCAGCGCTAGCTCCGAGACCCAGTACTTC.